This T cell receptor beta chain emerged from a study of CD8 T cells in Susac syndrome. With 0 bases clipped from V and 6 bases from J, the junction kept 11 bases outside the gene matches. CDR3 length equals 17 residues. Germline CDR1 MRHNA, CDR2 SNTAGT. Reverse transcription of about 0.5 to 1 ug RNA used random hexamers. By means of immunoSEQ multiplex PCR, TCR beta CDR3 spanning 54 Vbeta and 13 Jbeta underwent amplification. TCRdb passed the immunoSEQ multiplex PCR reads through MiXCR, listing each CDR3 protein once. Among around 79,000 distinct CDR3 sequences, 85% to 95% were seen once, and the ten largest hold about 0.4%.

The TCR sequence derives from a human donor with multiple sclerosis. The sequenced sample was CD8+ T cells from PBMCs. The chain links TRBV6-4 to TRBJ1-2; 9 bases line up with TRBD1. CDR3 residues: CASSDSARRTGEDGYTF. In DNA, the CDR3 is TGTGCCAGCAGTGACTCGGCGAGAAGGACAGGGGAAGATGGCTACACCTTC.